The 21 T cell receptor beta chains below come from one sample, sequenced in a study of CD8+CD57+ T cells in acquired aplastic anemia. Patients chosen for sequencing had CD8+CD57+ cells that had expanded, as shown by flow cytometry. Profiles of TCR beta VDJ and CDR3 were generated from a genomic DNA template. Using its own MiXCR run on the reads, TCRdb lists one record per CDR3 protein. This table has about 160,000 distinct CDR3 sequences, under 55% appearing once. The sequenced sample consisted of sorted CD4+, CD8+, or CD8+CD57+ T cells (not recorded which) from PBMCs. Source of these receptors: a human donor with aplastic anemia.

The chain joins TRBV24-1 to TRBJ2-1; the match to TRBD2 covers 7 bases. V lost 4 bases, J lost 9 bases, and 5 bases stayed unmatched. Germline V gene data show CDR1 as KGHDR and CDR2 as SFDVKD. This CDR3 region has 13 residues. Here the CDR3 DNA reads TGTGCCACCAGTGACTTCAGGGAGGGTGAGCAGTTCTTC. This encodes CATSDFREGEQFF.

This clonotype has at least ten counts. The chain has TRBV20-1 and TRBJ2-7; 9 bases agree with TRBD2. The germline CDR1 and CDR2 sequences are DFQATT and SNEGSKA (reference sequence). The CDR3 totals 15 residues. V was clipped by 0 bases and J by 3 bases; unmatched bases: 6. The CDR3: CSARDATSGIYEQYF. The CDR3 DNA is TGCAGTGCTAGAGACGCGACTAGCGGAATCTACGAGCAGTACTTC.

As DNA, the CDR3 is TGTGCCAGCAGTTTATGGGCAATGGAAGGGGAGACCCAGTACTTC. Protein: CASSLWAMEGETQYF. The rearrangement joins TRBV27 to TRBJ2-5; D remains ambiguous. Germline-derived CDR1 and CDR2 are MNHEY and SMNVEV (reference sequence). V gave up 1 base and J gave up 5 bases, with 14 bases separating them. CDR3 length: 15 residues.

This clonotype turned up a few times. V gene TRBV27 combines with J gene TRBJ1-1; 8 bases match TRBD1. V was pared by 5 bases and J by 1 base, with 6 bases of the junction left unmatched. CDR1 and CDR2 (germline): MNHEY, SMNVEV (reference sequence). The CDR3 spans 15 residues. In DNA form, the CDR3 reads TGTGCCAGCAGTCCCCGGGACAGGTGGAACACTGAAGCTTTCTTT. Protein sequence: CASSPRDRWNTEAFF.

This chain connects TRBV2 to TRBJ2-7, with 7 positions matching TRBD2. CDR1 and CDR2 from the germline V gene are SNHLY and FYNNEI. V trimming: 4 bases; J trimming: 5 bases; junction bases outside the gene matches: 5. The CDR3 covers 13 residues. The CDR3 reads CASSGRGVNEQYF. The CDR3 DNA sequence: TGTGCCAGCAGTGGACGGGGGGTCAACGAGCAGTACTTC.

CDR3 amino acids: CATRDPPNSPLHF. The CDR3 nucleotides are TGTGCCACCCGGGACCCCCCTAATTCACCCCTCCACTTT. The J gene is TRBJ1-6, the V gene TRBV15; a weak D match, TRBD1 (5 bases). V was clipped by 8 bases and J by 6 bases, with 11 bases between them. There are 13 residues in the CDR3. Germline CDR1 reads LNHNV; CDR2 reads YYDKDF (reference sequence).

Worth noting for this clonotype: Its ends do not fully match the called genes, so a read error is possible. The rearrangement uses TRBV27 and TRBJ2-1; 13 bases line up with TRBD2. The length of the CDR3 is 15 residues. The germline gives CDR1 MNHEY, CDR2 SMNVEV (reference sequence). The CDR3 is CATSETSGRKNEQFF. Written as DNA, the CDR3 is TGTGCCACCAGTGAGACTAGCGGGAGGAAAAATGAGCAGTTCTTC.

This chain's CDR3 is CASSLAGGPAGELFF. The CDR3 DNA sequence: TGTGCCAGTTCTCTAGCGGGAGGGCCGGCCGGGGAGCTGTTTTTT. The chain employs TRBV2 and TRBJ2-2, with 12 bases identical to TRBD2. With 9 bases clipped from V and 6 bases from J, the junction kept 8 bases outside the gene matches. Germline V lookup: CDR1 SNHLY, CDR2 FYNNEI. The length of the CDR3 is 15 residues.

This clonotype has a count of ten or more. The chain combines TRBV6-1 with TRBJ1-2; the D is unclear. This CDR3 has 13 amino acids. Per the germline V gene, CDR1 is MNHNS and CDR2 is SASEGT. The germline V and J ends were trimmed by 6 bases and 8 bases, with 16 bases remaining between them. CDR3 region: CASSPGGSYGYTF. The CDR3 DNA follows: TGTGCCAGCAGCCCCGGAGGGTCGTACGGCTACACCTTC.

The chain joins TRBV5-4 to TRBJ1-1; 7 bases line up with TRBD1. The CDR3 is 14 amino acids. Germline V lookup: CDR1 SGHNT, CDR2 YYREEE (reference sequence). Trimming took 3 bases from V and 6 from J; bases not matched to a gene: 8. CDR3 region: CASSSGTVESEAFF. In DNA form, the CDR3 reads TGTGCCAGCAGCTCCGGGACAGTTGAATCTGAAGCTTTCTTT.

The chain has TRBV7-9 and TRBJ1-1; D gene unclear. Trimming removed 5 bases at V and 3 bases at J, with 13 bases between. CDR1 and CDR2 (germline): SEHNR, FQNEAQ (reference sequence). The CDR3 totals 14 residues. The CDR3 region has the DNA TGTGCCAGCAGCCCGACGACCCCTCACACTGAAGCTTTCTTT. Protein: CASSPTTPHTEAFF.

In this sample, this clonotype turned up a few times. The gene calls are TRBV9 and TRBJ2-7; 15 nucleotides line up with TRBD2. V was pared by 2 bases and J by 6 bases, with 6 bases of the junction left unmatched. This CDR3 region has 16 residues. In germline, CDR1 is SGDLS, CDR2 YYNGEE. The CDR3 coding sequence is TGTGCCAGCAGCGTTGGACTAGCGGGGGGGTTCGCCGAGCAGTACTTC. Its protein is CASSVGLAGGFAEQYF.

V is TRBV25-1 and J is TRBJ2-5; 9 bases line up with TRBD2. The CDR3 totals 16 residues. V gave up 4 bases and J gave up 3 bases; unmatched junction bases: 9. Germline V CDR1 and CDR2: MGHDK, SYGVNS. CDR3 sequence reads: CASSGSAGGVKETQYF. CDR3 DNA: TGTGCCAGCAGTGGGTCAGCGGGGGGCGTAAAAGAGACCCAGTACTTC. Full variable domain (remainder filled in from reference TRBV25-1 and TRBJ2-5): EADIYQTPRYLVIGTGKKITLECSQTMGHDKMYWYQQDPGMELHLIHYSYGVNSTEKGDLSSESTVSRIRTEHFPLTLESARPSHTSQYLCASSGSAGGVKETQYFGPGTRLLVL.

J is TRBJ2-3 and V is TRBV5-6, with D perhaps TRBD1 (6 bases). Deletions cut 3 bases from V and 2 bases from J, with 13 bases between. CDR1 SGHDT and CDR2 YYEEEE come from the germline V gene. This CDR3 is 15 amino acids long. This chain's CDR3 is CASSSRDIPTDTQYF. CDR3 DNA: TGTGCCAGCAGCTCCCGGGACATTCCCACAGATACGCAGTATTTT.

This rearrangement joins TRBV2 to TRBJ1-2, with D unresolved. This CDR3 spans 11 amino acids. Germline CDR1 and CDR2: SNHLY and FYNNEI. The V and J ends lost 5 bases and 10 bases respectively, with 11 bases between them. The CDR3 nucleotides read TGTGCCAGCAGTTTAGAAATGGCCTACACCTTC. Translation: CASSLEMAYTF.

This clonotype was seen just once. This clone may be a read error of a much larger clone one base away. The chain joins TRBV11-2 to TRBJ2-7; D gene unclear. CDR1 is SGHAT, CDR2 FQNNGV, per germline. The CDR3 is made up of 13 amino acids. In nucleotides, the CDR3 is TGTGCCAGCAGCCTAGAGGACCGGAGCGAGCAGTACTTC. Its translation is CASSLEDRSEQYF.

In this sample, this clonotype turned up a few times. The chain carries TRBV7-9 and TRBJ2-7; the D is unclear. The germline V and J ends were trimmed by 0 bases and 3 bases, with 12 bases remaining between them. Germline V CDR1 and CDR2: SEHNR, FQNEAQ (reference sequence). There are 15 residues in the CDR3. CDR3 region: CASSLALGQVYEQYF. The CDR3 nucleotides are TGTGCCAGCAGCTTAGCGCTTGGGCAGGTCTACGAGCAGTACTTC.

This clonotype came up many times. The chain couples TRBV10-3 to TRBJ1-2; D might be TRBD1 (5 bases). CDR1 ENHRY and CDR2 SYGVKD come from the germline V gene. Trimming pared 6 bases from V and 7 bases from J, leaving 21 bases between. The CDR3 is made up of 15 amino acids. CDR3 region: CAISVGRLFGGGYTF. Written as DNA, the CDR3 is TGTGCCATCAGCGTAGGGCGGCTCTTCGGGGGTGGCTACACCTTC.

Note on this clonotype: A single base separates this from a much larger clone, so it may be a read error. The chain carries TRBV7-8 and TRBJ2-1, with 7 bases identical to TRBD2. The CDR3 spans 14 residues. The germline V gene encodes CDR1 SGHVS and CDR2 FQNEAQ. V shed 10 bases and J 7 bases; nucleotides not matched to a gene: 13. CDR3 amino acids: CATSVAGVFNEQFF. The CDR3 nucleotides read TGTGCCACCTCGGTGGCGGGAGTCTTTAATGAGCAGTTCTTC.

The chain recombines TRBV9 with TRBJ2-1; 10 nucleotides line up with TRBD2. Losses at the gene ends were 0 bases for V and 7 bases for J; bases not matched to a gene: 10. Germline V gene data show CDR1 as SGDLS and CDR2 as YYNGEE. The CDR3 totals 17 residues. The CDR3 coding sequence is TGTGCCAGCAGCGTAGGGGCTAGCGGGAGTCGGGTAAATGAGCAGTTCTTC. Its translation is CASSVGASGSRVNEQFF.

This clonotype was recorded many times. The rearrangement links TRBV6-1 to TRBJ1-3; D unresolved. This CDR3 comprises 13 residues. V shed 7 bases and J shed 3 bases, with 10 bases lying between them. Looked up from germline, CDR1 is MNHNS and CDR2 is SASEGT. The CDR3 bases are TGTGCCAGCACGATAGGCTTTGGAAACACCATATATTTT. Its translation: CASTIGFGNTIYF.